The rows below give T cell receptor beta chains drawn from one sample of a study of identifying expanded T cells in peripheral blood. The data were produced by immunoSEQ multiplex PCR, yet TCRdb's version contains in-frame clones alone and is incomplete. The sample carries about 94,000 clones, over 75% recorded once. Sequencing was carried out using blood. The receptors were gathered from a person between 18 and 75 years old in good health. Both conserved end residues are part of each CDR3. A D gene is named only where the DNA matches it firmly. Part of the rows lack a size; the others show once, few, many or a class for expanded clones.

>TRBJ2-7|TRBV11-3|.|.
TGTGCCAGCAGCTTAGGTGCCCCCACCTATGTGCAGTACTTC
CASSLGAPTYVQYF
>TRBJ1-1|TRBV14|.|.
TGTGCCAGCAGCCTCTTTTTGGAAGGGCCGCGTAACTCTAACACTGAAGCTTTCTTT
CASSLFLEGPRNSNTEAFF
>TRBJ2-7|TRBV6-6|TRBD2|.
TGTGCCAGCAGTTACGGGGGAGGGAGGGACGAGCAGTACTTC
CASSYGGGRDEQYF
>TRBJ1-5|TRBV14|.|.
TGTGCCAGCAGCCAAGATCTAACTCAGCCCCAGCATTTT
CASSQDLTQPQHF
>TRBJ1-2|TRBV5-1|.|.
TGCGCCAGCAGCTTGGATGCTTCGGGCGGTAACTATGGCTACACCTTC
CASSLDASGGNYGYTF
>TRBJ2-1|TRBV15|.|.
TGTGCCACCAGCAGAGTCGGGGCAGGGGTTTACAATGAGCAGTTCTTC
CATSRVGAGVYNEQFF
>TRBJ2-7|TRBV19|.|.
TGTGCCAGTAGCTCCACCCCCGCGGGAACTTCCTACGAGCAGTACTTC
CASSSTPAGTSYEQYF
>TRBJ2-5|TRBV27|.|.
TGTGCCAGCAGTAAGGGGCCTAATCCAAAAGAGACCCAGTACTTC
CASSKGPNPKETQYF
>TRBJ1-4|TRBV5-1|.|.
TGCGCCAGCAGCTTGGGGGGGTCCCAACTCGCGAATGAAAAACTGTTTTTT
CASSLGGSQLANEKLFF
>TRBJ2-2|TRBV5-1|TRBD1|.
TGCGCCAGCAGCACCCCGGACAGGAGGAACACCGGGGAGCTGTTTTTT
CASSTPDRRNTGELFF
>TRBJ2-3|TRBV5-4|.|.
TGTGCCAGCAGGGCGGGAAGCACAGATACGCAGTATTTT
CASRAGSTDTQYF
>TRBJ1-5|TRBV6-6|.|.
TGTGCCAGCAATCTTATCGACGGCAATCAGCCCCAGCATTTT
CASNLIDGNQPQHF
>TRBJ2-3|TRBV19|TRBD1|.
TGTGCCAGTAAGGGGACAGCTAGCACAGATACGCAGTATTTT
CASKGTASTDTQYF
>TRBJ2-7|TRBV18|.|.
TGTGCCAGCTCTCTGGGTGGGGGCTACGAGCAGTACTTC
CASSLGGGYEQYF
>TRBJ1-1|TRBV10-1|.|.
TGCGCCAGCAGTGAGACGGGGTTCCCCACTGAAGCTTTCTTT
CASSETGFPTEAFF
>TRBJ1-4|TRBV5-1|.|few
TGCGCCAGCAGCTTGGGACCGGGAACTAATGAAAAACTGTTTTTT
CASSLGPGTNEKLFF
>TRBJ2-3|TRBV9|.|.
TGTGCCAGCAGCGTAGACAGGGCGTCATCCTCGGCGCAGTATTTT
CASSVDRASSSAQYF
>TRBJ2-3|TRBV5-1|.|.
TGCGCCAGCAGCTGGGACAACACAGATACGCAGTATTTT
CASSWDNTDTQYF
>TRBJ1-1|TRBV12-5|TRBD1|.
TGTGCTAGTGGTGCTCGAAATTCCAACAGGGGCCTTGATGAAGCTTTCTTT
CASGARNSNRGLDEAFF
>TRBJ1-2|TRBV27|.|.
TGTGCCAGCAGTTTAAACATACGCTATGGCTACACCTTC
CASSLNIRYGYTF
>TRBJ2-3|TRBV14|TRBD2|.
TGTGCCAGCAGCCGCGGGGGGCTGGGCACAGATACGCAGTATTTT
CASSRGGLGTDTQYF
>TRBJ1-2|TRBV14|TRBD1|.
TGTGCCAGCAGCCAAGTAACCGGGACAGGGCTTGGCTACACCTTC
CASSQVTGTGLGYTF
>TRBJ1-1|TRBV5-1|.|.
TGCGCCAGCAGCTTGCGGGGTAACACTGAAGCTTTCTTT
CASSLRGNTEAFF
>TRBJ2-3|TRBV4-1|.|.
TGCGCCAGCAGCCAAGAAAGTACAGACTCCCTGAGTTTCCTCACAGATACGCAGTATTTT
CASSQESTDSLSFLTDTQYF
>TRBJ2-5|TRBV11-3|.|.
TGTGCCAGCAGCTTAAGGGGGAGGGCCGTGGTAGAGACCCAGTACTTC
CASSLRGRAVVETQYF
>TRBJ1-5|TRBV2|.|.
TGTGCCAGCACGTTGACGACCCCCCGTAGCAATCAGCCCCAGCATTTT
CASTLTTPRSNQPQHF
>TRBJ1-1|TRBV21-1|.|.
TGTGCCAGCACTGAAGCTTTCTTT
CASTEAFF
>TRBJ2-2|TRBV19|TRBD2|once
TGTGCCAGTACTAGCGGGGGGCGGGGCACCGGGGAGCTGTTTTTT
CASTSGGRGTGELFF
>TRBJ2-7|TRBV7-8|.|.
TGTGCCAGCAGCGGGTATTCCTACGAGCAGTACTTC
CASSGYSYEQYF
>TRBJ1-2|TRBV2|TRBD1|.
TGTGCCATTAGACAGGGGGTGGGCTATGGCTACACCTTC
CAIRQGVGYGYTF
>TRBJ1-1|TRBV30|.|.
TGTGCCTGGAGCACCAAAACTGGGCGAGCTTTCTTT
CAWSTKTGRAFF
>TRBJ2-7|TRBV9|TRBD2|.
TGTGCCAGCAGCGGGGGACTAGCGGAAACCTACGAGCAGTACTTC
CASSGGLAETYEQYF
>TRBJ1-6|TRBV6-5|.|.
TGTGCCAGCACCAGAGGGAGTGTTTATTCACCCCTCCACTTT
CASTRGSVYSPLHF
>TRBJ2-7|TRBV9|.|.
TGTGCCAGCAGCGTTGGGGGAAGGATCGACGAGCAGTACTTC
CASSVGGRIDEQYF
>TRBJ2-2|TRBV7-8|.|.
TGTGCCAGCAGCTTCGGGACGTCGAACACCGGGGAGCTGTTTTTT
CASSFGTSNTGELFF
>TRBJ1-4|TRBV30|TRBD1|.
TGTGCCTGGAGTACGCCGGGACAGGGGGCACAAAGGGAAAAACTGTTTTTT
CAWSTPGQGAQREKLFF
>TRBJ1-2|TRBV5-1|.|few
TGCGCCAGCAGCTTGGATAGGGATGGCTACACCTTC
CASSLDRDGYTF
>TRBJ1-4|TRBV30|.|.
TGTGCCTGGAGTGACAGTTACGACAGACGTCTGTTTTTT
CAWSDSYDRRLFF
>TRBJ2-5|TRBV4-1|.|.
TGCGCCAGCAGCCAAGATCCCGGAACCGGGATCCTACAAGAGACCCAGTACTTC
CASSQDPGTGILQETQYF
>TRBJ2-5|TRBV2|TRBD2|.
TGTGCCAGCAGGCGGGAGGGCCTGAGAGAGACCCAGTACTTC
CASRREGLRETQYF
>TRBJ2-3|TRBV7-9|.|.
TGTGCCAGCAGCTTATCGGGGGGCACAGATACGCAGTATTTT
CASSLSGGTDTQYF